Listed below are T cell receptor beta chains from one sample, sequenced in a study of technical replicates of blood from several donors. The protocol was immunoSEQ multiplex PCR, while the TCRdb copy is restricted to in-frame clones and leaves out a portion. The sample has about 56,000 clones, 90% to 95% seen once. Specimen: PBMCs. Receptor source: a human donor in good health. Some clones in this sample may be carry-over from other donors' samples. The CDR3 runs from the conserved cysteine through the conserved F or W. D genes are given only for firm matches. Part of the rows lack a size; the others show once, few, many or a class for expanded clones.

abundance: once; v_gene: TRBV7-9; j_gene: TRBJ2-1; d_gene: TRBD2; CDR3nt: TGTGCCAGCACCGAACGGGGGGGATCAATGTTCGGGCAGTTCTTC; CDR3aa: CASTERGGSMFGQFF
abundance: .; v_gene: TRBV4-1; j_gene: TRBJ2-7; d_gene: .; CDR3nt: TGCGCCAGCAGCCCAAACGTGGACTACCCCCGCGGGCAGTACTTC; CDR3aa: CASSPNVDYPRGQYF
abundance: .; v_gene: TRBV6-5; j_gene: TRBJ2-1; d_gene: .; CDR3nt: TGTGCCAGCAGGGGGCCCAATGAGCAGTTCTTC; CDR3aa: CASRGPNEQFF
abundance: .; v_gene: TRBV19; j_gene: TRBJ1-1; d_gene: .; CDR3nt: TGTGCCAGTAGTATAGCTTTGGGCCTGAACACTGAAGCTTTCTTT; CDR3aa: CASSIALGLNTEAFF
abundance: .; v_gene: TRBV7-2; j_gene: TRBJ2-2; d_gene: .; CDR3nt: TGTGCCAGCAGCAGACAGAACACCGGGGAGCTGTTTTTT; CDR3aa: CASSRQNTGELFF
abundance: .; v_gene: TRBV6-5; j_gene: TRBJ1-2; d_gene: .; CDR3nt: TGTGCCAGCAACCCACAGGGCTCATCTAACTATGGCTACACCTTC; CDR3aa: CASNPQGSSNYGYTF
abundance: few; v_gene: TRBV5-1; j_gene: TRBJ1-1; d_gene: TRBD1; CDR3nt: TGCGCCAGCAGCTCCGGGACAGGGGACCGCAAGGCTGAAGCTTTCTTT; CDR3aa: CASSSGTGDRKAEAFF
abundance: .; v_gene: TRBV7-9; j_gene: TRBJ2-7; d_gene: .; CDR3nt: TGTGCCAGCATGGGCCCCCAGCGGCCCCCCTACGAGCAGTACTTC; CDR3aa: CASMGPQRPPYEQYF
abundance: .; v_gene: TRBV19; j_gene: TRBJ1-2; d_gene: .; CDR3nt: TGTGCCAGTAGGGCGACCGGAGCCGCTAACTATGGCTACACCTTC; CDR3aa: CASRATGAANYGYTF
abundance: once; v_gene: TRBV19; j_gene: TRBJ2-5; d_gene: TRBD2; CDR3nt: TGTGCCAGTAGCATAACGGGGGGGGAAGAGACCCAGTACTTC; CDR3aa: CASSITGGEETQYF
abundance: few; v_gene: TRBV19; j_gene: TRBJ2-2; d_gene: TRBD1; CDR3nt: TGTGCCAGTAGACGACAGGGGGCCACCGGGGAGCTGTTTTTT; CDR3aa: CASRRQGATGELFF
abundance: once; v_gene: TRBV5-5; j_gene: TRBJ2-1; d_gene: TRBD2; CDR3nt: TGTGCCAGCAGCATACTAGCGGGAGCTTTCAATGAGCAGTTCTTC; CDR3aa: CASSILAGAFNEQFF
abundance: .; v_gene: TRBV30; j_gene: TRBJ2-3; d_gene: TRBD2; CDR3nt: TGTGCCTGGAGTGTAAGCGGGAGAGGCACAGATACGCAGTATTTT; CDR3aa: CAWSVSGRGTDTQYF
abundance: .; v_gene: TRBV5-4; j_gene: TRBJ2-5; d_gene: .; CDR3nt: TGTGCCAGCAGCTTTACTAGGCAAGAGACCCAGTACTTC; CDR3aa: CASSFTRQETQYF